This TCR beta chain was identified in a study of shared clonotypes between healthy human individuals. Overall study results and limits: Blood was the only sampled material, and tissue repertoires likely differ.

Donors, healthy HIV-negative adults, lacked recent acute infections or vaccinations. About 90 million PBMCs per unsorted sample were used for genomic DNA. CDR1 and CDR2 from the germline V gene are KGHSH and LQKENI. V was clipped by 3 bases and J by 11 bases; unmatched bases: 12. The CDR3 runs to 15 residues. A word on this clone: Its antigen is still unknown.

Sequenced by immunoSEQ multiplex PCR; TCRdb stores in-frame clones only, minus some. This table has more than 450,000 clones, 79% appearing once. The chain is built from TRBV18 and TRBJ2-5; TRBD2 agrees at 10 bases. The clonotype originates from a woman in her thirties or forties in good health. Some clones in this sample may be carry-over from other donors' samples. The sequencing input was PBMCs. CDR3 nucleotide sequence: TGTGCCAGCTCACCGACGACTCTAGCGGGAGAAGGGCAGTACTTC. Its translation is CASSPTTLAGEGQYF.